A selection of T cell receptor beta chains follows, all from one sample in a study of blood T cell repertoires in COVID-19. The protocol was immunoSEQ multiplex PCR, while the TCRdb copy is restricted to in-frame clones and leaves out a portion. The data hold some 200,000 clones, with less than 90% observed a single time. Input material: peripheral blood. These receptors were taken from a woman in her sixties or seventies who had recovered from COVID-19. CDR3s include the opening cysteine and the closing phenylalanine or tryptophan. The D gene is left open where the match is weak. The size of a clone is reported for some rows only, either as once, few or many, or as a class for expanded clones.

J: TRBJ2-5
D: -
size: -
V: TRBV3-1/TRBV3-2
CDR3: CASSQVAETQYF
DNA: TGTGCCAGCAGCCAAGTGGCAGAGACCCAGTACTTC

J: TRBJ2-1
D: -
size: -
V: TRBV10-1
CDR3: CASSETPGSNEQFF
DNA: TGCGCCAGCAGCGAGACCCCCGGTTCGAATGAGCAGTTCTTC

J: TRBJ2-5
D: -
size: -
V: TRBV2
CDR3: CASSELGLETQYF
DNA: TGTGCCAGCAGTGAACTGGGGCTGGAGACCCAGTACTTC

J: TRBJ1-2
D: TRBD1
size: -
V: TRBV7-3
CDR3: CASSQTGSEGGYTF
DNA: TGTGCCAGCAGCCAGACAGGGTCTGAGGGTGGCTACACCTTC

J: TRBJ1-6
D: TRBD1
size: -
V: TRBV6-1
CDR3: CASSEAGQGGSPLHF
DNA: TGTGCCAGCAGTGAAGCGGGACAGGGCGGATCACCCCTCCACTTT

J: TRBJ2-7
D: -
size: -
V: TRBV6-6
CDR3: CASSQQGRLAYEQYF
DNA: TGTGCCAGCAGTCAACAGGGCCGTTTGGCCTACGAGCAGTACTTC

J: TRBJ1-1
D: -
size: -
V: TRBV27
CDR3: CASSQHSLLMNTEAFF
DNA: TGTGCCAGCAGTCAGCACAGTCTCCTCATGAACACTGAAGCTTTCTTT

J: TRBJ2-5
D: TRBD1
size: -
V: TRBV24-1
CDR3: CATSDSGTGETQYF
DNA: TGTGCCACCAGTGATTCCGGGACAGGCGAGACCCAGTACTTC

J: TRBJ2-3
D: -
size: -
V: TRBV7-2
CDR3: CASSLGPGDTQYF
DNA: TGTGCCAGCAGCCTGGGTCCAGGGGATACGCAGTATTTT

J: TRBJ2-1
D: TRBD2
size: -
V: TRBV3-1/TRBV3-2
CDR3: CASRASGGSNNEQFF
DNA: TGTGCCAGCAGGGCTAGCGGGGGGTCGAACAATGAGCAGTTCTTC

J: TRBJ1-1
D: -
size: -
V: TRBV6-4
CDR3: CASSDSPGGVTEAFF
DNA: TGTGCCAGCAGTGACTCGCCCGGGGGGGTCACTGAAGCTTTCTTT

J: TRBJ2-2
D: -
size: -
V: TRBV5-6
CDR3: CASTAGNTGELFF
DNA: TGTGCCAGCACCGCGGGGAACACCGGGGAGCTGTTTTTT

J: TRBJ1-1
D: TRBD1
size: -
V: TRBV29-1
CDR3: CSGRGTGGTEAFF
DNA: TGCAGCGGGCGGGGGACAGGGGGCACTGAAGCTTTCTTT

J: TRBJ1-2
D: -
size: -
V: TRBV5-8
CDR3: CASSSQRATNYGYTF
DNA: TGTGCCAGCAGCTCTCAGAGGGCAACTAACTATGGCTACACCTTC

J: TRBJ2-5
D: TRBD1
size: -
V: TRBV3-1/TRBV3-2
CDR3: CASSQNLNRGVDAQETQYF
DNA: TGTGCCAGCAGCCAAAATCTTAACAGGGGGGTAGACGCTCAAGAGACCCAGTACTTC

J: TRBJ2-3
D: -
size: -
V: TRBV27
CDR3: CASSRDFWTQYF
DNA: TGTGCCAGCAGTCGGGACTTCTGGACGCAGTATTTT

J: TRBJ2-1
D: TRBD2
size: -
V: TRBV7-6
CDR3: CASSWSGGAPHEQFF
DNA: TGTGCCAGCAGCTGGTCGGGGGGGGCCCCCCATGAGCAGTTCTTC

J: TRBJ1-1
D: TRBD1
size: -
V: TRBV18
CDR3: CASSREQGAYTEAFF
DNA: TGTGCCAGCTCAAGAGAACAGGGGGCTTACACTGAAGCTTTCTTT

J: TRBJ1-2
D: TRBD1
size: few
V: TRBV7-9
CDR3: CASSRDRGKDGYTF
DNA: TGTGCCAGCAGCCGGGACAGGGGGAAGGATGGCTACACCTTC

J: TRBJ1-4
D: -
size: few
V: TRBV7-9
CDR3: CASSLSYWQGGEKLFF
DNA: TGTGCCAGCAGCTTATCATATTGGCAGGGTGGCGAAAAACTGTTTTTT

J: TRBJ1-1
D: TRBD1
size: -
V: TRBV5-1
CDR3: CASSTNTGVVTEAFF
DNA: TGCGCCAGCAGCACGAACACAGGGGTTGTCACTGAAGCTTTCTTT

J: TRBJ1-2
D: TRBD1
size: -
V: TRBV27
CDR3: CASSITGGGSYGYTF
DNA: TGTGCCAGCAGTATCACAGGGGGTGGTAGCTATGGCTACACCTTC

J: TRBJ2-7
D: TRBD1
size: -
V: TRBV7-9
CDR3: CASSLGTGAYEQYF
DNA: TGTGCCAGCAGCCTGGGGACAGGGGCCTACGAGCAGTACTTC

J: TRBJ2-7
D: -
size: -
V: TRBV7-2
CDR3: CASSPTGYEQYF
DNA: TGTGCCAGCAGCCCCACAGGGTACGAGCAGTACTTC

J: TRBJ2-4
D: TRBD2
size: -
V: TRBV7-9
CDR3: CASSHGLAGRKNIQYF
DNA: TGTGCCAGCAGTCATGGACTAGCGGGGCGCAAAAACATTCAGTACTTC

J: TRBJ1-2
D: -
size: once
V: TRBV5-1
CDR3: CASSSSTDYYGYTF
DNA: TGCGCCAGCAGCTCCTCGACGGACTACTATGGCTACACCTTC